The text below deals with one T cell receptor beta chain. The CDR3 extends over 15 amino acids. V was trimmed by 4 bases and J by 7 bases, leaving 18 bases between them. Per the germline V gene, CDR1 is MDHEN and CDR2 is SYDVKM. TCRdb reprocessed the 5' RACE reads via MiXCR and lists one record per CDR3 protein. The sample carries about 350,000 distinct CDR3 sequences, 20% to 25% recorded once. This record belongs to a study of T-cell memory formation after mild COVID-19. The chain links TRBV28 to TRBJ2-3; the D gene is possibly TRBD2 (7 bases). Source material: PBMCs or a T cell subset sorted from them (not recorded which). This TCR was sampled from a man between 18 and 29 years old who had mild COVID-19 (a few samples of this study predate the infection). Cell type and time point are not known. CDR3 amino acids: CASSSPGGGVHTQYF. As DNA, the CDR3 is TGTGCCAGCAGTTCTCCGGGGGGCGGCGTGCATACGCAGTATTTT.